The T cell receptor beta chain under discussion was sequenced for a study of human T cells and chemical hapten exposure. J gave up 0 bases and V 4 bases, and 1 base lay outside the gene matches. The CDR3 runs 15 residues. The germline V gene encodes CDR1 SEHNR and CDR2 FQNEAQ (reference sequence). The time point was: patch test 1, 2 weeks after DPC sensitization. This sample's treatment: therapeutic diphenylcyclopropenone sensitization with weekly scalp DPC. Each patch test followed a blood draw. Each CDR3 protein gets one entry after TCRdb re-called the RACE reads with MiXCR. The profile shows more than 150,000 distinct CDR3 sequences, roughly 15% of them singletons. In its sample, this clonotype was seen a few times.

The sample was whole blood, taken in connection with sensitization to the hapten diphenylcyclopropenone (DPC). This chain connects TRBV7-9 to TRBJ2-2; 8 bases are a match to TRBD2. This TCR came from a woman in her twenties or thirties with alopecia areata. Some clones in this sample may be carry-over from other donors' samples. This CDR3 reads CASSSGGANTGELFF. CDR3 sequence (DNA): TGTGCCAGCAGCTCCGGGGGGGCGAACACCGGGGAGCTGTTTTTT. The variable domain in full, completed from reference TRBV7-9 and TRBJ2-2, reads DTGVSQNPRHKITKRGQNVTFRCDPISEHNRLYWYRQTLGQGPEFLTYFQNEAQLEKSRLLSDRFSAERPKGSFSTLEIQRTEQGDSAMYLCASSSGGANTGELFFGEGSRLTVL.